Presented here are 27 T cell receptor beta chains from one specimen sequenced in a study of CD8 T cells in ankylosing spondylitis. TCRdb redid the calling of the 5' RACE reads with MiXCR, one entry per CDR3 protein. The sample lists 150,000 to 200,000 distinct CDR3 sequences; 9.5% to 13% were seen once. Sequencing was done on a sample of blood, either unsorted or a sorted T cell fraction (not recorded which). These receptors originate from a male donor with ankylosing spondylitis or in good health (not recorded which).

This clonotype was detected ten times or more. The rearrangement links TRBV9 to TRBJ1-1; TRBD1 aligns across 7 bases. The CDR3 has 15 residues. Germline assignment: CDR1 SGDLS and CDR2 YYNGEE. With V trimmed by 3 bases and J by 1 base, 6 bases remained unmatched. Here the CDR3 reads CASSAHRGENTEAFF. The CDR3 coding sequence is TGTGCCAGCAGCGCCCACAGGGGTGAGAACACTGAAGCTTTCTTT.

The sample holds many counts of this clonotype. J is TRBJ1-1 and V is TRBV12-3 or TRBV12-4; possible D gene TRBD1, 6 bases. V gave up 6 bases and J gave up 5 bases, with 16 bases separating them. The CDR3 contains 14 residues. The chain's CDR3 is CASSPVGGVTEAFF. The CDR3 bases are TGTGCCAGCAGCCCCGTAGGGGGGGTAACTGAAGCTTTCTTT.

This chain uses TRBV7-2 with TRBJ1-2; D not certain. Trimming shortened V by 4 bases and J by 8 bases, and 14 bases separated the two germline ends. The CDR3 loop spans 13 amino acids. Germline V gene data show CDR1 as SGHTA and CDR2 as FQGNSA. CDR3 nucleotide sequence: TGTGCCAGCAGCTCCTCACAACTGAGAGGCTACACCTTC. Amino acids: CASSSSQLRGYTF.

The V and J genes are TRBV12-3 or TRBV12-4 and TRBJ1-5; D perhaps matches TRBD1 (5 bases). The CDR3 is made up of 15 amino acids. Trimming cost V 3 bases and J 3 bases, with 12 bases left between them. This CDR3 reads CASSFYLGDNQPQHF. The CDR3 DNA reads as TGTGCCAGCAGTTTTTATCTGGGGGACAATCAGCCCCAGCATTTT.

The J gene is TRBJ1-2, the V gene TRBV28, with D possibly being TRBD1 (5 bases). The CDR3 sequence is 14 residues long. V was cut by 6 bases and J by 2 bases, with 13 bases left in between. Germline CDR1 is MDHEN and CDR2 is SYDVKM. Written as DNA, the CDR3 is TGTGCCAGCAGGGGGCCCGGAGACAACTATGGCTACACCTTC. The encoded protein is CASRGPGDNYGYTF.

This clonotype was seen repeatedly, ten times or more. V and J are TRBV6-2 or TRBV6-3 and TRBJ2-2, with a possible D match to TRBD2 (6 bases). Germline CDR1 reads MNHEY; CDR2 reads SVGEGT. V was clipped by 6 bases and J by 0 bases, with 11 bases between them. The CDR3 sequence is 15 residues long. The CDR3 protein is CASSWGLTNTGELFF. CDR3 bases: TGTGCCAGCAGCTGGGGACTGACGAACACCGGGGAGCTGTTTTTT.

This clonotype was seen only a few times. The rearrangement uses TRBV6-5 and TRBJ2-1; D is possibly TRBD2 (5 bases). V lost 2 bases to trimming and J lost 0 bases, with 11 bases between them. Germline V gene sequence: CDR1 MNHEY, CDR2 SVGAGI. This CDR3 spans 16 amino acids. The chain's CDR3 is CASSYGRTDSYNEQFF. The CDR3 DNA reads TGTGCCAGCAGTTACGGGCGGACTGACTCCTACAATGAGCAGTTCTTC.

This clonotype was counted many times. The rearrangement links TRBV7-2 to TRBJ2-7, with D tentatively TRBD2 (5 bases). The germline V gene has CDR1 SGHTA and CDR2 FQGNSA. V lost 5 bases to trimming and J lost 7 bases, with 15 bases between them. The CDR3 spans 13 residues. The DNA for the CDR3 is TGTGCCAGCAGCCGGACGGGGAACGGGGAGCAGTACTTC. This sequence encodes CASSRTGNGEQYF.

This clonotype has at least ten counts. The chain employs TRBV12-3 or TRBV12-4 and TRBJ1-2; tentative D call: TRBD1 (5 bases). V lost 3 bases to trimming and J lost 7 bases, with 15 bases between them. The CDR3 has 14 amino acids. CDR3: CASSFIGGAGGYTF. In DNA form, the CDR3 reads TGTGCCAGCAGTTTTATTGGGGGAGCGGGTGGCTACACCTTC.

This clonotype has ten or more counts. The chain links TRBV19 to TRBJ1-5; D is unclear. Trimming shortened V by 5 bases and J by 4 bases, and 9 bases separated the two germline ends. The germline gives CDR1 LNHDA, CDR2 SQIVND (reference sequence). The CDR3 has 13 residues. This CDR3 is CASSRDTNQPQHF. Here the CDR3 DNA reads TGTGCCAGTAGTCGAGACACAAATCAGCCCCAGCATTTT.

This clonotype has ten or more counts. This sequence joins TRBV5-5 and TRBJ2-3; D tentatively reads TRBD1 or TRBD2 (5 bases each). This CDR3 has 15 amino acids. Trimming left V 3 bases short and J 2 bases short, with 13 bases between. Germline values: CDR1 SGHKS, CDR2 YYEKEE (reference sequence). CDR3 region: CASSSNWGFTDTQYF. CDR3 in DNA: TGTGCCAGCAGCTCTAATTGGGGGTTCACAGATACGCAGTATTTT.

This clonotype was recorded many times. The chain uses TRBV25-1 and TRBJ2-3; D not resolved. The V end lost 4 bases, the J end lost 1 base, and 15 bases lay between the germline ends. There are 16 residues in the CDR3. The V gene's germline CDR1 is MGHDK and CDR2 SYGVNS. The CDR3 nucleotides are TGTGCCAGCAGTGGCTTGACTTTTAGGGGCACAGATACGCAGTATTTT. Its translation is CASSGLTFRGTDTQYF.

This clonotype was counted many times. V usage is TRBV20-1 and J usage is TRBJ1-5; D possibly corresponds to TRBD1 (6 bases). The CDR3 has 15 residues. Germline V gene data show CDR1 as DFQATT and CDR2 as SNEGSKA (reference sequence). The V and J ends lost 3 bases and 4 bases respectively, with 16 bases between them. CDR3 bases: TGCAGTGCTAGGAGAACAGGGCGACTTAATCAGCCCCAGCATTTT. It specifies CSARRTGRLNQPQHF.

This clonotype was observed at least ten times. V and J are TRBV20-1 and TRBJ1-2; no clear D. V shed 4 bases and J shed 8 bases, with 14 bases lying between them. The germline V gene encodes CDR1 DFQATT and CDR2 SNEGSKA (reference sequence). The CDR3 covers 12 residues. DNA for the CDR3: TGCAGTGCTACCTCGGTCATCGGCGGCTACACCTTC. Protein product: CSATSVIGGYTF.

This clonotype turned up a few times. The rearrangement uses TRBV15 and TRBJ2-7, with 7 bases identical to TRBD1. Germline loops: CDR1 LNHNV, CDR2 YYDKDF (reference sequence). The CDR3 sequence is 16 residues long. The J segment lost 1 base and the V segment lost 1 base, leaving 7 bases of the junction unmatched. CDR3 nucleotide sequence: TGTGCCACCAGCAGAGGTGCGGACAGGCGTTCCTACGAGCAGTACTTC. Amino acids: CATSRGADRRSYEQYF. The variable domain in full, with the rest retrieved from reference TRBV15 and TRBJ2-7, is DAMVIQNPRYQVTQFGKPVTLSCSQTLNHNVMYWYQQKSSQAPKLLFHYYDKDFNNEADTPDNFQSRRPNTSFCFLDIRSPGLGDTAMYLCATSRGADRRSYEQYFGPGTRLTVT.

This clonotype has at least ten counts. This rearrangement joins TRBV7-8 to TRBJ2-5; the match to TRBD2 covers 8 bases. The V and J ends lost 1 base and 1 base, in that order; junction bases with no gene match: 5. In germline, CDR1 is SGHVS, CDR2 FQNEAQ. The CDR3 sequence is 16 residues long. The CDR3 coding sequence is TGTGCCAGCAGCTTAGAACTAGCGGCCCCCCAAGAGACCCAGTACTTC. Its translation: CASSLELAAPQETQYF.

The chain recombines TRBV4-1 with TRBJ2-6, with D uncertain. The CDR3 contains 15 residues. Trimming took off 4 bases at V and 8 bases at J, with 15 bases between the two ends. Germline-derived CDR1 and CDR2 are MGHRA and YSYEKL. CDR3 sequence: CASSPLGRATNVLTF. The CDR3 DNA is TGCGCCAGCAGCCCTCTTGGCCGGGCGACCAACGTCCTGACTTTC.

This clonotype was detected only a few times. CDR3 in DNA: TGTGCCTGCCGGGACAGGGCTTCGTCGGACTATGGCTACACCTTC. Its translation is CACRDRASSDYGYTF. V is TRBV19 and J is TRBJ1-2, with TRBD1 matching over 9 bases. Unmatched junction bases numbered 13, after V lost 11 bases and J lost 3 bases. The CDR3 length is 15 residues. Looked up from germline, CDR1 is LNHDA and CDR2 is SQIVND (reference sequence).

The table lists this clonotype with a few counts. The gene calls are TRBV5-5 and TRBJ2-7; 11 nucleotides match TRBD1. Germline assignment: CDR1 SGHKS and CDR2 YYEKEE (reference sequence). J gave up 7 bases and V 4 bases, and 10 bases lay outside the gene matches. CDR3 length: 15 amino acids. The CDR3 DNA reads as TGTGCCAGCAGCCGGACAGGGGGCGCCGCGTCTGAGCAGTACTTC. Residues: CASSRTGGAASEQYF.

This clonotype showed up many times. This sequence joins TRBV20-1 and TRBJ2-3; D may be TRBD1 or TRBD2 (5 bases each). Germline lookup yields CDR1 DFQATT and CDR2 SNEGSKA (reference sequence). The CDR3 covers 14 residues. V dropped 0 bases and J dropped 3 bases, with 10 bases sitting between them. CDR3 coding DNA: TGCAGTGCTAGAGAGATTGGGGGAACAGATACGCAGTATTTT. Its translation: CSAREIGGTDTQYF.

This clonotype has at least ten counts. Here the CDR3 reads CASSYGEKLFF. CDR3 coding DNA: TGTGCCAGCAGTTACGGCGAAAAACTGTTTTTT. The chain has TRBV6-6 and TRBJ1-4; unclear D gene. The V gene lost 2 bases and the J gene lost 8 bases, with 3 bases spanning the gap. The CDR3 is 11 residues long. Per the germline V gene, CDR1 is MNHNY and CDR2 is SVGAGI (reference sequence).

This clonotype was picked up many times. The chain links TRBV24-1 to TRBJ2-3; 7 bases agree with TRBD2. Germline V lookup: CDR1 KGHDR, CDR2 SFDVKD. This CDR3 has 15 amino acids. The V segment lost 4 bases and the J segment 1 base; nucleotides outside the gene matches: 4. The CDR3 here is CATSETSGGTDTQYF. The CDR3, as DNA: TGTGCCACCAGTGAGACAAGCGGGGGCACAGATACGCAGTATTTT.

This clonotype was counted ten times or more. The chain uses TRBV20-1 and TRBJ2-2; weak D call: TRBD1 (6 bases). V was clipped by 3 bases and J by 6 bases, with 14 bases between them. This CDR3 is built from 14 residues. CDR1 is DFQATT and CDR2 is SNEGSKA in the germline V gene (reference sequence). For the CDR3, the DNA is TGCAGTGCTAGCCCCCAGGGGTGGGCCGGGGAGCTGTTTTTT. Protein: CSASPQGWAGELFF.

There are many counts of this clonotype. This chain connects TRBV27 to TRBJ1-2, with 9 bases matching TRBD1. Germline CDR1 is MNHEY and CDR2 is SMNVEV (reference sequence). The CDR3 is made up of 15 amino acids. V gave up 3 bases and J gave up 8 bases; unmatched junction bases: 10. The CDR3 protein is CASSFDTGGVGGYTF. The CDR3 DNA follows: TGTGCCAGCAGTTTCGACACAGGGGGCGTGGGGGGCTACACCTTC.

In its sample, this clonotype was seen many times. The V gene is TRBV3-1, the J gene TRBJ2-2; TRBD2 agrees at 9 bases. Germline V lookup: CDR1 LGHDT, CDR2 YNNKEL (reference sequence). The CDR3 has 16 residues. The ends lost 1 base at V and 6 bases at J; junction bases unmatched: 6. The CDR3 loop is CASSQAVGLASGELFF. The CDR3 DNA reads TGTGCCAGCAGCCAAGCGGTGGGACTAGCATCCGGGGAGCTGTTTTTT. The entire variable domain, with the rest obtained from reference TRBV3-1 and TRBJ2-2, is as follows: DTAVSQTPKYLVTQMGNDKSIKCEQNLGHDTMYWYKQDSKKFLKIMFSYNNKELIINETVPNRFSPKSPDKAHLNLHINSLELGDSAVYFCASSQAVGLASGELFFGEGSRLTVL.

This clonotype was seen a few times. The chain is built from TRBV7-9 and TRBJ1-1; possible D gene TRBD1, 5 bases. The CDR3 contains 14 residues. Deletions cut 2 bases from V and 4 bases from J, with 11 bases between. Germline V CDR1 and CDR2: SEHNR, FQNEAQ (reference sequence). The CDR3 DNA follows: TGTGCCAGCAGCTTACTCTTGGGGGGCACTGAAGCTTTCTTT. Protein product: CASSLLLGGTEAFF.

This clonotype occurred many times. V usage is TRBV5-1 and J usage is TRBJ1-1, with 10 bases fitting TRBD1. Unmatched junction bases numbered 13, after V lost 3 bases and J lost 2 bases. The CDR3 consists of 18 residues. Per the germline V gene, CDR1 is SGHRS and CDR2 is YFSETQ. The CDR3: CASSSRSGTGAKNTEAFF. CDR3 DNA: TGCGCCAGCAGCTCGCGTTCCGGGACAGGGGCTAAAAACACTGAAGCTTTCTTT.